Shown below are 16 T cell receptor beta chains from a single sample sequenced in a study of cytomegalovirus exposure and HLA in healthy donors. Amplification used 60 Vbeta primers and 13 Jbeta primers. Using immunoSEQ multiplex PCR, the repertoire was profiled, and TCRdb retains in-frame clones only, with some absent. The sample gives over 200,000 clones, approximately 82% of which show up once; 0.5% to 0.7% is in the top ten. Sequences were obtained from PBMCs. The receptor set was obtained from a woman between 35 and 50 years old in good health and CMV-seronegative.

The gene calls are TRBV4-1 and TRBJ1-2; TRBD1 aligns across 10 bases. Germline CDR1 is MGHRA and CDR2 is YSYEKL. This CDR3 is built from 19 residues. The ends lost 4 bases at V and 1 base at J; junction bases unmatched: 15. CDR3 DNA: TGCGCCAGCAGCCCAATTCTTACCAGCGGGACAGGGGTTAACTATGGCTACACCTTC. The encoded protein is CASSPILTSGTGVNYGYTF.

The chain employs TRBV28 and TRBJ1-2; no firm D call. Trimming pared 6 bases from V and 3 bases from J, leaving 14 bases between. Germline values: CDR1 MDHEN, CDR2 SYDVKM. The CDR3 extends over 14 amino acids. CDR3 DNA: TGTGCCAGCAGCTGGGTGAAGGGAGACTATGGCTACACCTTC. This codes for CASSWVKGDYGYTF.

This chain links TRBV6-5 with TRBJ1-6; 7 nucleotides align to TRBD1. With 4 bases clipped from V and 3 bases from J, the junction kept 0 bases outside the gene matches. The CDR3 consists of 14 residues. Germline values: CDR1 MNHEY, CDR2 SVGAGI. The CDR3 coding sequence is TGTGCCAGCAGTTGGGACAGCTATAATTCACCCCTCCACTTT. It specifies CASSWDSYNSPLHF.

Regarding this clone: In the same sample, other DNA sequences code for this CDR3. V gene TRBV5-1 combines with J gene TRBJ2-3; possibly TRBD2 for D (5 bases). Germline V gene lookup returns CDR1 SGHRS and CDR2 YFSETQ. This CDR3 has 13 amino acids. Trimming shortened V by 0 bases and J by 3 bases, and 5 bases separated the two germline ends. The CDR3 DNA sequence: TGCGCCAGCAGCTTGGGCGGGACAGATACGCAGTATTTT. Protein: CASSLGGTDTQYF.

CDR3 DNA: TGTGCCAGCTCACCAGAAGCTAGCGAGCAGTACTTC. As protein: CASSPEASEQYF. The chain couples TRBV18 to TRBJ2-7; D is undetermined. Germline V gene sequence: CDR1 KGHSH, CDR2 LQKENI. V was shortened by 2 bases and J by 6 bases, with 8 bases between the two germline ends. The CDR3 totals 12 residues.

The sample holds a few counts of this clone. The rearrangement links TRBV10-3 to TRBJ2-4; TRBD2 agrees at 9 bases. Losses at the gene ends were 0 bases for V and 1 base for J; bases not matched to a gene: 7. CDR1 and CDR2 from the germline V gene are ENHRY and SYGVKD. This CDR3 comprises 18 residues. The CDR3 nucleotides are TGTGCCATCAGTGAGTCGCGCGGGGGGGCTGGGGCCAAAAACATTCAGTACTTC. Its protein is CAISESRGGAGAKNIQYF.

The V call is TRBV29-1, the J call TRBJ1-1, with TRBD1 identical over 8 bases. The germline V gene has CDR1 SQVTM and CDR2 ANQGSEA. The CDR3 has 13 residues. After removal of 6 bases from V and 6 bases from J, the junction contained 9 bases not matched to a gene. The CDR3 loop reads CSVADRVLAEAFF. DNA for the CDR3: TGCAGCGTGGCGGACAGGGTCCTCGCTGAAGCTTTCTTT.

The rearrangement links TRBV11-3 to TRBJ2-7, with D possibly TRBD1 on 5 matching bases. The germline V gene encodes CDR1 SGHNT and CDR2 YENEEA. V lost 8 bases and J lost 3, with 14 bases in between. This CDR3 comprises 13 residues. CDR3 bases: TGTGCCAGCCAATCGACAGACATCTACGAGCAGTACTTC. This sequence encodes CASQSTDIYEQYF.

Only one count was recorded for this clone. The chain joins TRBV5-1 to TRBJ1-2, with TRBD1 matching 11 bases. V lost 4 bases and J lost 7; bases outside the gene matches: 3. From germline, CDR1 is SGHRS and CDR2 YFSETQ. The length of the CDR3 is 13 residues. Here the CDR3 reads CASSGGTGGGYTF. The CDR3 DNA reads TGCGCCAGCAGCGGAGGGACAGGGGGTGGCTACACCTTC.

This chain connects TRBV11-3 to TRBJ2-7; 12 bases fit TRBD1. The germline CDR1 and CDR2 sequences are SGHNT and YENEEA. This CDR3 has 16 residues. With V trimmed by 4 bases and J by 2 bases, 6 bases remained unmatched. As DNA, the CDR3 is TGTGCCAGCAGCTCCACCGGGACAGGGGGCACCTACGAGCAGTACTTC. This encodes CASSSTGTGGTYEQYF.

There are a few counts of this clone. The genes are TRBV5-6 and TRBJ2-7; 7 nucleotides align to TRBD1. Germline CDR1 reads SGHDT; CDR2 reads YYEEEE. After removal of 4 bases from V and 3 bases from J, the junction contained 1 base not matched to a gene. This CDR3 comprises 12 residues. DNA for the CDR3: TGTGCCAGCAGCGGGGACAGCTACGAGCAGTACTTC. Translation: CASSGDSYEQYF.

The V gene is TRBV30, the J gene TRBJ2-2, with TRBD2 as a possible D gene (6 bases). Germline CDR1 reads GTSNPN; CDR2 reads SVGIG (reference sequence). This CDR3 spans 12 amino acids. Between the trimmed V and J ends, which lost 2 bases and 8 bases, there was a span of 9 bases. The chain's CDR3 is CAWSLGRGELFF. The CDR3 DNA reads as TGTGCCTGGAGTCTGGGGAGGGGGGAGCTGTTTTTT.

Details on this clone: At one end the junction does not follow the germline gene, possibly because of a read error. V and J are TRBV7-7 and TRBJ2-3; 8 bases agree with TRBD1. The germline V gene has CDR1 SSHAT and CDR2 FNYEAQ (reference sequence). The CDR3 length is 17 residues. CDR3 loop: CASSLAPTGASTDTQYF. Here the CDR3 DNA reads TGTGCTAGCAGCTTAGCCCCGACAGGGGCTTCCACAGATACGCAGTATTTT.

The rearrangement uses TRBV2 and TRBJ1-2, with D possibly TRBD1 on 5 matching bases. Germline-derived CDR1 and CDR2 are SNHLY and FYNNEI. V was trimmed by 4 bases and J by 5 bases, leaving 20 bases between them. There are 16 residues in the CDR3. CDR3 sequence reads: CASSVPDSFAIYGYTF. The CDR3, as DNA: TGTGCCAGCAGTGTCCCAGACAGCTTTGCTATATATGGCTACACCTTC.

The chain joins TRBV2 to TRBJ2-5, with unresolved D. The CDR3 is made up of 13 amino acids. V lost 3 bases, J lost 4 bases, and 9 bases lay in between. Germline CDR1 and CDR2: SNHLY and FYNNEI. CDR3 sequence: CASSERPGETQYF. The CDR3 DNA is TGTGCCAGCAGTGAGAGACCAGGAGAGACCCAGTACTTC.

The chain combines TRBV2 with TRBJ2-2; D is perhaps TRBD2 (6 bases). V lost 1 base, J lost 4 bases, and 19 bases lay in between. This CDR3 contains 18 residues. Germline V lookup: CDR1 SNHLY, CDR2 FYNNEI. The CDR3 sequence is CASSEGHRLASVTGELFF. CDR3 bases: TGTGCCAGCAGTGAAGGCCACCGTCTAGCGAGCGTCACCGGGGAGCTGTTTTTT.